One and the same sample provided the 26 T cell receptor beta chains below, sequenced in a study of cytomegalovirus exposure and HLA in healthy donors. Primers included in the PCR were 60 Vbeta and 13 Jbeta primers. Assay: immunoSEQ multiplex PCR; the TCRdb copy retains only in-frame clones and omits some. Here the sample table reports roughly 71,000 clones. Sequenced input: PBMCs. The receptor set was obtained from a woman aged 40-49 years in good health and CMV-seropositive.

This chain joins TRBV19 and TRBJ1-1; D is possibly TRBD1 (5 bases). Deletions cut 3 bases from V and 4 bases from J, with 12 bases between. Germline CDR1 LNHDA, CDR2 SQIVND (reference sequence). This CDR3 has 14 residues. Here the CDR3 DNA reads TGTGCCAGTAGTATGGCGGTGGGGCTCACTGAAGCTTTCTTT. It codes for CASSMAVGLTEAFF.

This chain joins TRBV10-3 and TRBJ1-4, with D maybe TRBD1 (6 bases). Trimming pared 11 bases from V and 8 bases from J, leaving 12 bases between. CDR1 and CDR2 (germline): ENHRY, SYGVKD. The CDR3 loop spans 11 amino acids. The CDR3 DNA sequence: TGTGCCTCCAGGGGAGGGGAAAAACTGTTTTTT. It specifies CASRGGEKLFF.

The chain has TRBV4-2 and TRBJ1-6; 9 bases are shared with TRBD1. Germline V gives CDR1 LGHNA, CDR2 YNFKEQ. The CDR3 spans 16 residues. J gave up 9 bases and V 0 bases, and 6 bases lay outside the gene matches. The CDR3 protein is CASSQDRGQGGSPLHF. The DNA of the CDR3 is TGTGCCAGCAGCCAAGACCGGGGACAGGGAGGTTCACCCCTCCACTTT.

The J gene is TRBJ2-7, the V gene TRBV9; weak D call: TRBD2 (6 bases). Germline V gene lookup returns CDR1 SGDLS and CDR2 YYNGEE. This CDR3 has 15 amino acids. V lost 3 bases and J lost 6, with 19 bases in between. The CDR3 here is CASSAVTGALGEQYF. CDR3 nucleotide sequence: TGTGCCAGCAGCGCCGTCACGGGAGCCCTGGGCGAGCAGTACTTC.

V and J are TRBV5-4 and TRBJ2-3; 10 bases agree with TRBD1. The CDR3 spans 16 residues. V gave up 3 bases and J gave up 6 bases; unmatched junction bases: 10. Per the germline V gene, CDR1 is SGHNT and CDR2 is YYREEE (reference sequence). The CDR3 DNA reads as TGTGCCAGCAGCTCAACCCGGGACAGGGGTTCGGATACGCAGTATTTT. Translating it yields CASSSTRDRGSDTQYF.

This rearrangement joins TRBV6-1 to TRBJ1-2; TRBD1 is a possible D gene (5 bases). There are 14 residues in the CDR3. Germline values: CDR1 MNHNS, CDR2 SASEGT. V gave up 2 bases and J gave up 8 bases, with 15 bases separating them. CDR3 bases: TGTGCCAGCAGTGAAAGTACACGGGGGAGGGGCTACACCTTC. As protein: CASSESTRGRGYTF.

The CDR3 here is CASSPVAGGTQETQYF. The CDR3 DNA is TGTGCCAGCAGCCCGGTTGCGGGAGGTACCCAAGAGACCCAGTACTTC. This rearrangement joins TRBV4-2 to TRBJ2-5; 8 bases align to TRBD2. V lost 4 bases, J lost 1 base, and 8 bases stayed unmatched. The CDR3 sequence is 16 residues long. From germline, CDR1 is LGHNA and CDR2 YNFKEQ.

The chain couples TRBV4-3 to TRBJ2-5, with D perhaps matching TRBD2 (5 bases). V was cut by 0 bases and J by 1 base, with 6 bases left in between. There are 14 residues in the CDR3. CDR1 LGHNA and CDR2 YSLEER come from the germline V gene. CDR3 amino acids: CASSQEAAQETQYF. The CDR3 bases are TGCGCCAGCAGCCAAGAAGCGGCCCAAGAGACCCAGTACTTC.

This chain connects TRBV5-1 to TRBJ2-3; 10 positions agree with TRBD2. From germline, CDR1 is SGHRS and CDR2 YFSETQ. This CDR3 region has 18 residues. The junction had 10 bases not matched to a gene; V was cut back by 1 base and J by 2 bases. CDR3: CASSLQTSGRAFTDTQYF. CDR3 bases: TGCGCCAGCAGCTTGCAGACTAGCGGGCGGGCCTTCACAGATACGCAGTATTTT. The whole variable domain, filled in from reference TRBV5-1 and TRBJ2-3, reads KAGVTQTPRYLIKTRGQQVTLSCSPISGHRSVSWYQQTPGQGLQFLFEYFSETQRNKGNFPGRFSGRQFSNSRSEMNVSTLELGDSALYLCASSLQTSGRAFTDTQYFGPGTRLTVL.

The chain couples TRBV15 to TRBJ2-6; tentatively, D is TRBD2 (5 bases). The CDR3 totals 19 residues. Trimming left V 0 bases short and J 0 bases short, with 15 bases between. CDR1 is LNHNV, CDR2 YYDKDF, per germline (reference sequence). The CDR3 sequence is CATSRDLSGGTSGANVLTF. The CDR3 region has the DNA TGTGCCACCAGCAGAGATTTAAGCGGTGGTACCTCTGGGGCCAACGTCCTGACTTTC.

The chain employs TRBV11-2 and TRBJ2-1; D possibly corresponds to TRBD1 (5 bases). Trimming pared 3 bases from V and 4 bases from J, leaving 10 bases between. The V gene's germline CDR1 is SGHAT and CDR2 FQNNGV. CDR3 length: 14 amino acids. This CDR3 is CASSFRGRYNEQFF. DNA of the CDR3: TGTGCCAGCAGCTTTAGGGGTCGTTACAATGAGCAGTTCTTC.

The V gene is TRBV4-2, the J gene TRBJ2-1; TRBD1 agrees at 7 bases. CDR3 size: 14 residues. V dropped 3 bases and J dropped 8; count of bases not matched to a gene: 7. Germline-derived CDR1 and CDR2 are LGHNA and YNFKEQ. This chain's CDR3 is CASSHVQGIDEQFF. Here the CDR3 DNA reads TGTGCCAGCAGCCACGTACAGGGGATCGATGAGCAGTTCTTC.

The V and J genes are TRBV6-5 and TRBJ2-7; 9 nucleotides agree with TRBD1. Germline V gives CDR1 MNHEY, CDR2 SVGAGI. The CDR3 contains 14 residues. V gave up 6 bases and J gave up 2 bases; unmatched junction bases: 5. The CDR3 DNA reads TGTGCCAGCAGGAGGGACAGGGAACCCTACGAGCAGTACTTC. Protein sequence: CASRRDREPYEQYF.

This chain joins TRBV7-6 and TRBJ2-2, with unresolved D. Germline-derived CDR1 and CDR2 are SGHVS and FNYEAQ. V was cut by 2 bases and J by 0 bases, with 10 bases left in between. The CDR3 loop spans 16 amino acids. CDR3 sequence: CASSLSGGTNTGELFF. The CDR3 nucleotides read TGTGCCAGCAGCTTATCCGGCGGAACGAACACCGGGGAGCTGTTTTTT.

In terms of frequency, this clone is medium-sized (0.01 to 0.1%). The chain has TRBV19 and TRBJ2-7, with 7 bases matching TRBD1. The CDR3 sequence is 13 residues long. V was pared by 7 bases and J by 5 bases, with 8 bases of the junction left unmatched. The germline gives CDR1 LNHDA, CDR2 SQIVND (reference sequence). CDR3 region: CASTRQGYHEQYF. Here the CDR3 DNA reads TGTGCCAGTACAAGACAGGGCTACCACGAGCAGTACTTC.

The V and J genes are TRBV4-3 and TRBJ1-2; no definite D call. The CDR3 consists of 14 residues. V dropped 1 base and J dropped 8 bases, with 14 bases sitting between them. In germline, CDR1 is LGHNA, CDR2 YSLEER. As DNA, the CDR3 is TGCGCCAGCAGCCAAGGTCGGGAGTTTGGGGGCTACACCTTC. Its translation is CASSQGREFGGYTF.

The chain employs TRBV11-3 and TRBJ1-3; the D gene is possibly TRBD1 (6 bases). Germline V gene data show CDR1 as SGHNT and CDR2 as YENEEA. The CDR3 is 18 residues long. Trimming shortened V by 4 bases and J by 3 bases, and 22 bases separated the two germline ends. The CDR3 loop reads CASSSRIYYRVSGNTIYF. In DNA, the CDR3 is TGTGCCAGCAGCTCCCGGATTTATTACAGGGTCAGTGGAAACACCATATATTTT.

The chain uses TRBV5-6 and TRBJ1-2; TRBD1 might be the D (6 bases). The CDR3 spans 14 residues. Germline assignment: CDR1 SGHDT and CDR2 YYEEEE. Trimming pared 4 bases from V and 8 bases from J, leaving 18 bases between. The CDR3 region is CASSPTDRPSGYTF. The DNA for the CDR3 is TGTGCCAGCAGCCCTACGGACAGACCCAGCGGCTACACCTTC. The entire variable domain, with the rest obtained from reference TRBV5-6 and TRBJ1-2, is as follows: DAGVTQSPTHLIKTRGQQVTLRCSPKSGHDTVSWYQQALGQGPQFIFQYYEEEERQRGNFPDRFSGHQFPNYSSELNVNALLLGDSALYLCASSPTDRPSGYTFGSGTRLTVV.

The V call is TRBV28, the J call TRBJ2-1, with D perhaps matching TRBD2 (5 bases). Trimming left V 2 bases short and J 5 bases short, with 10 bases between. This CDR3 has 14 residues. Germline V gives CDR1 MDHEN, CDR2 SYDVKM. As DNA, the CDR3 is TGTGCCAGCAGTTTACGGCGGAGGCACAATGAGCAGTTCTTC. It translates to CASSLRRRHNEQFF.

J is TRBJ2-5 and V is TRBV28; D is possibly TRBD1 (6 bases). CDR1 is MDHEN and CDR2 is SYDVKM in the germline V gene. The CDR3 contains 17 residues. Trimming removed 1 base from V and 2 bases from J, with 17 bases in between. This CDR3 reads CASSLYGQHLNQETQYF. In DNA, the CDR3 is TGTGCCAGCAGTTTATACGGACAGCACCTAAATCAAGAGACCCAGTACTTC.

The chain recombines TRBV19 with TRBJ1-1; the D gene is possibly TRBD1 (6 bases). There are 14 residues in the CDR3. Per germline, CDR1 LNHDA and CDR2 SQIVND (reference sequence). The ends were cut back, 7 bases at V and 4 bases at J, with 16 bases in the middle. The CDR3 DNA sequence: TGTGCCAGTACTCAGGGGCCCACTGGCACTGAAGCTTTCTTT. Residues: CASTQGPTGTEAFF. The full variable domain, rest sourced from reference TRBV19 and TRBJ1-1, is DGGITQSPKYLFRKEGQNVTLSCEQNLNHDAMYWYRQDPGQGLRLIYYSQIVNDFQKGDIAEGYSVSREKKESFPLTVTSAQKNPTAFYLCASTQGPTGTEAFFGQGTRLTVV.

The V call is TRBV28, the J call TRBJ2-7; 9 nucleotides align to TRBD1. Germline V gene sequence: CDR1 MDHEN, CDR2 SYDVKM. V dropped 5 bases and J dropped 5; count of bases not matched to a gene: 13. This CDR3 is 16 amino acids long. CDR3 sequence: CASSLSAGTGLHEQYF. In DNA form, the CDR3 reads TGTGCCAGCAGTCTCTCTGCCGGGACAGGGCTACACGAGCAGTACTTC.

The chain employs TRBV9 and TRBJ1-4, with D maybe TRBD1 (6 bases). Germline-derived CDR1 and CDR2 are SGDLS and YYNGEE. The CDR3 extends over 14 amino acids. The V and J ends lost 3 bases and 6 bases respectively, with 12 bases between them. CDR3 in amino acids: CASSGREGDEKLFF. For the CDR3, the DNA is TGTGCCAGCAGCGGTCGGGAGGGGGATGAAAAACTGTTTTTT.

The chain is built from TRBV6-5 and TRBJ2-7, with a tentative D call TRBD2 (7 bases). V lost 5 bases, J lost 7 bases, and 21 bases lay in between. Germline lookup yields CDR1 MNHEY and CDR2 SVGAGI. This CDR3 contains 15 residues. In DNA, the CDR3 is TGTGCCAGCAGTGTACAGGGACTAAAATCCCTTGAGCAGTACTTC. This sequence encodes CASSVQGLKSLEQYF.

The chain is built from TRBV2 and TRBJ2-1; 8 positions agree with TRBD1. This CDR3 spans 15 amino acids. The ends lost 5 bases at V and 9 bases at J; junction bases unmatched: 12. In germline, CDR1 is SNHLY, CDR2 FYNNEI. In DNA form, the CDR3 reads TGTGCCAGCAGTCTACAAACCCAGGGGGCGGGTGAGCAGTTCTTC. Translated, it gives CASSLQTQGAGEQFF.

This chain connects TRBV2 to TRBJ2-5; D perhaps matches TRBD1 (5 bases). The CDR3 covers 15 residues. CDR1 is SNHLY, CDR2 FYNNEI, per germline. V gave up 7 bases and J gave up 2 bases, with 17 bases separating them. The CDR3 bases are TGTGCCAGCACCGGAGTGGGGCTTGGGCAAGAGACCCAGTACTTC. It yields the protein CASTGVGLGQETQYF.